Included here is one TCR beta chain sequence, with context. This sample is part of a study of control samples from healthy donors and cancer patients. CDR3 size: 15 residues. Germline values: CDR1 PRHDT, CDR2 FYEKMQ (reference sequence). V was cut by 3 bases and J by 0 bases, with 11 bases left in between. TCRdb keeps only in-frame clones here, not all; method: immunoSEQ multiplex PCR. The table lists roughly 200,000 clones, about 90% of them singletons. The sequenced material came from blood. This clonotype originated in a man in his thirties or forties in good health. The J gene is TRBJ1-1, the V gene TRBV13, with a possible D match to TRBD1 (6 bases). The CDR3 bases are TGTGCCAGCAGCTTTACCGGGACACTGAACACTGAAGCTTTCTTT. Protein: CASSFTGTLNTEAFF.